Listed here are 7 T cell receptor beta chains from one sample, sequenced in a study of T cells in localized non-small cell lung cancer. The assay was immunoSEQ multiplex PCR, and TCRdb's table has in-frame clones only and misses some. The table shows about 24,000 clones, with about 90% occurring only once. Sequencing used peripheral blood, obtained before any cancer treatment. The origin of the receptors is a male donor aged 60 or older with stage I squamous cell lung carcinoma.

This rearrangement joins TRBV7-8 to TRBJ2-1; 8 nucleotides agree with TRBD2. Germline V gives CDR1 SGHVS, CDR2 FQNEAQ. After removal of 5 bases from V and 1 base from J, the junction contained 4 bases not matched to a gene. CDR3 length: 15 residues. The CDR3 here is CASSPKRESYNEQFF. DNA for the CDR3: TGTGCCAGCAGCCCTAAGCGGGAGTCCTACAATGAGCAGTTCTTC.

CDR3 loop: CASSSNTGELFF. For the CDR3, the DNA is TGTGCCAGCAGCTCAAACACCGGGGAGCTGTTTTTT. The rearrangement uses TRBV7-3 and TRBJ2-2; D is uncertain. V lost 4 bases and J 2 bases, leaving 2 bases between the germline ends. Germline V lookup: CDR1 SGHTA, CDR2 FQGTGA. The CDR3 runs to 12 residues.

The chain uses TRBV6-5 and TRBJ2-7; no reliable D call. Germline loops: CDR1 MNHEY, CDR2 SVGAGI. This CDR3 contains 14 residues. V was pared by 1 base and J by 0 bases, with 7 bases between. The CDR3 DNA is TGTGCCAGCAGTTACTTAGTCACCTCCTACGAGCAGTACTTC. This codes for CASSYLVTSYEQYF.

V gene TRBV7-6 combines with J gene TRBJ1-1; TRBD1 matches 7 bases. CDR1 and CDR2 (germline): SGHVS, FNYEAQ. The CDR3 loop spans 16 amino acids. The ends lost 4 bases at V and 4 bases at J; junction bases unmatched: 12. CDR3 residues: CASSSRLHRGGTEAFF. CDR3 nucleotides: TGTGCCAGCAGCTCGCGCCTCCACAGGGGTGGCACTGAAGCTTTCTTT.

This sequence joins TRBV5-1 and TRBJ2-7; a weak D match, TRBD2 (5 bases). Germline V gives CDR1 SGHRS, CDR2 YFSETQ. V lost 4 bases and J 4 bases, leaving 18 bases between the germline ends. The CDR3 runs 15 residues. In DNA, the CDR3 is TGCGCCAGCAGCCCCGGAGGCACCTATTCTTACGAGCAGTACTTC. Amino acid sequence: CASSPGGTYSYEQYF. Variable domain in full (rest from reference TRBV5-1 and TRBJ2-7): KAGVTQTPRYLIKTRGQQVTLSCSPISGHRSVSWYQQTPGQGLQFLFEYFSETQRNKGNFPGRFSGRQFSNSRSEMNVSTLELGDSALYLCASSPGGTYSYEQYFGPGTRLTVT.

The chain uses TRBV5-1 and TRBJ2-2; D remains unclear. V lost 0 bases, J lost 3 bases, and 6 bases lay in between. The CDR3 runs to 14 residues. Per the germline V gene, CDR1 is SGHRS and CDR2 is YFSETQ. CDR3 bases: TGCGCCAGCAGCTTGGTGCAGGACACCGGGGAGCTGTTTTTT. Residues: CASSLVQDTGELFF.

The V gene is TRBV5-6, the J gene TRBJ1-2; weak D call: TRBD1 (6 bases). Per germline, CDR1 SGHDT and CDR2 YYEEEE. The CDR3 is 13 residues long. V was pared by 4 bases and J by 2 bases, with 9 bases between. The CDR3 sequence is CASSPGHNYGYTF. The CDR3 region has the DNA TGTGCCAGCAGCCCGGGACACAACTATGGCTACACCTTC.